This T cell receptor (beta chain) emerged from a study of cytomegalovirus exposure and HLA in healthy donors (dated by TCRdb to about 2017). General notes on the study: An earlier analysis of approximately 640 of the donors reported roughly 300 Gb of sequence data and 117 million unique TCR beta sequences from some 180 million T cells. An early release covering more than 500 HLA-typed donors comprised 250 to 350 gigabases of sequencing data and 85 million or so unique TCR sequences. Of the 398 genotyped donors, 65% to 90% fell in the genetic ancestry cluster associated with self-reported Caucasian donors. The study was designed to test whether signatures of past pathogen exposure could be identified by cataloging public T cell receptors. The study profiled the T cell repertoires of 550 to 700 subjects by immunosequencing and related them to cytomegalovirus serostatus. In addition to the first cohort of about 650 subjects, a separate validation cohort of about 120 different subjects was used. High-throughput TCR immunosequencing, statistical association of individual TCRs with disease status, and machine learning were combined to predict cytomegalovirus infection status. A later analysis re-examined previously published TCR beta repertoires from over 500 donors and added high-resolution HLA genotyping to investigate patterns of TCR occurrence. The later analysis used no new phenotypic data to find candidate immune exposures, relying instead on TCR beta sequences and their occurrence across donors. An earlier analysis of approximately 580 of the donors used high-throughput TCR beta sequencing to judge whether each TCR beta V gene segment behaved as functional or pseudogenic. Donor age, sex, ethnicity and CMV serostatus were compiled together with the repertoire data. Genome-wide SNP genotypes for about 55% of the 666 donors were used in a later genetic analysis, which treated that subset as a discovery cohort. Every discovery cohort repertoire had been produced on one sequencing platform. Class I and class II HLA loci were covered by the typing at four-digit resolution. The number of donors typed differed by locus, with roughly 620-630 for A, B, C, DRB1 and DQB1, 522 for DQA1, nearly 610 for DPA1, and around 430 for DPB1. A handful of DR-DQ haplotypes were treated as single units for association and clustering because of strong linkage in the cohort. Among some 410 genotyped donors of the cohort, an average of around 250,000 unique TCR beta nucleotide sequences was sequenced per donor, of which about 19% were non-productive.

As for this clone: Its antigen specificity is not known. No per-base quality is available; no much larger clone lies one base away.

The cohort comprised some 700 healthy bone marrow donors. All cohort members were sampled while nominally healthy, although unrecorded immune exposures were likely present. The donor tested CMV seropositive and was one of the 289 seropositive cohort members. Each donor provided a peripheral blood sample, and peripheral blood mononuclear cells were used for TCR beta sequencing. Genomic DNA was extracted from the blood cell samples with the Qiagen DNeasy Blood Extraction Kit. Study-wide findings and limitations: The study listed over 150 TCR beta chains as associated with cytomegalovirus. In vitro tests confirmed that three of the cytomegalovirus-associated TCR beta chains recognize cytomegalovirus antigens. An association between a missense DCLRE1C variant and V-gene and J-gene trimming of TCR beta chains was found in a later genetic analysis and replicated in an independent cohort. In an earlier analysis of roughly 560 of the donors, most TCR beta V segments were observed in productive rearrangements about 90% or about 30% of the time, broadly matching IMGT annotations. Most TCR sequences were seen in very few donors, while some public TCRs were found in many individuals. In a later analysis, HLA-associated TCR beta chains showed more clonal expansion and lower generation probabilities than non-associated chains that were equally common. Because HLA typing was unavailable for some donors at each locus, only the typed subset was used in association tests. In a later analysis, several top co-occurrence clusters were reported to appear linked to parvovirus B19, influenza, CMV and Epstein-Barr virus. Presence/absence analyses assumed roughly uniform sequencing depth across donors, an assumption that may not hold. According to a later genetic analysis, donors in an Asian-associated ancestry cluster had fewer N-insertions in productive TCRs than the roughly 670-donor mean. Strong co-occurrence of HLA alleles, especially DR and DQ, made assigning TCR associations to individual alleles difficult. The classifier was reported to diagnose cytomegalovirus status with high specificity and sensitivity in both the original cohort and the validation cohort. In a later analysis, TCR association rates were found to vary across HLA loci, with the most associated TCRs seen for DRB1 alleles and the fewest for HLA-C alleles. Specific HLA alleles were associated with about 17,000 TCR beta sequences at a false discovery rate of 0.05 in a later analysis. A cluster of highly shared sequence variants was judged likely to be a technical artifact of the sequencing pipeline. It was suggested by the authors that the approach could potentially be generalized to other disease states and immunological phenotypes. Some IMGT-functional V segments, including TRBV6-2 and TRBV6-3, could not be told apart with the 87-base-pair reads, so those segments were excluded. Correlated functional status among segregating V segments might reflect linkage disequilibrium, but an unknown experimental factor could not be ruled out. Only TCR beta chains were sequenced in this cohort, and the absence of alpha or paired-chain data limited detectable features. CMV serostatus was the only immune exposure information available for the cohort. Most CMV-associated TCR beta chains appeared to be HLA-restricted in a later analysis, and the HLA associations seemed to be driven largely by CMV exposure. Because counts were too low, roughly 17 rarely observed V segments, including chromosome 9 orphons, were left out of the earlier analysis of approximately 580 of the donors. A further reported finding was that TCR beta sequences accurately predicted the HLA-A and HLA-B alleles for most subjects in the first cohort.

The CDR3 spans 18 residues, from the cysteine through the phenylalanine. The retained sequence is limited to the CDR3, 54 bases, with the frame set at the first base. Library preparation used the immunoSEQ multiplex PCR assay. A mixture of 60 forward primers for TCR Vbeta segments and 13 reverse primers for TCR Jbeta segments was used in the multiplex PCR. A multiplex PCR assay on genomic DNA amplified the CDR3 region of rearranged TCR beta genes. Amplified TCR beta libraries were sequenced as 87-base-pair reads on the Illumina HiSeq System. The authors' analysis ran thus. In a later analysis, about 80 million unique TCR beta chains were counted across the roughly 670 repertoires, and roughly 11 million of these chains were shared by at least two donors. Raw reads were error-corrected and collapsed into unique sequences by a nearest-neighbor algorithm in which closely related sequences were merged to remove PCR and sequencing errors. CDR3 sequences were aligned to IMGT reference sequences to assign V, D and J gene segments. For a sequence to be retained, a match of at least six nucleotides to both a V gene segment and a J gene segment was required. A rearrangement was called productive if the CDR3 had no stop codons and remained in frame with V and J, and every other rearrangement was called non-productive. Following IMGT convention, CDR3 was defined as the stretch from the second conserved V-encoded cysteine to the conserved J-encoded phenylalanine. The earlier analysis of a few hundred of the donors excluded sequences that lacked an unambiguous match to a single V gene segment. An earlier analysis of under 750 of the donors called V segments functional above 56.7% productive rearrangements and segregating when the between-donor standard deviation exceeded 5%. To diagnose cytomegalovirus status from the catalog of TCR beta chain sequences, a statistical classification framework was built. In a later analysis, TCR nucleotide sequences were compared against IMGT/GENE-DB human TR gene sequences so that V and J genes could be assigned. The TCRdist pipeline was used in a later analysis to assign CDR3 sequences and most-parsimonious VDJ recombination scenarios. A later analysis defined each TCR beta chain by its CDR3 amino acid sequence plus V-gene family, and excluded reads lacking a unique V-gene family. In a later analysis, a few hundred highly shared, low-generation-probability nucleotide sequences were removed to address suspected cross-contamination and a sequencing artifact. A later analysis calculated a clonal expansion index for each public chain from normalized within-repertoire ranks of inferred template counts. Generation probabilities in a later analysis came from a VDJ recombination model fitted to out-of-frame rearrangements, and those results were checked against IGoR. In a later analysis, TCR-TCR, TCR-HLA and TCR-CMV co-occurrence was scored with hypergeometric tests, and a repertoire-size bias correction was applied to TCR pairs. To estimate false discovery rates, a later analysis permuted the HLA or CMV assignments 20 times. A later analysis grouped co-occurring TCRs with DBSCAN, adding TCRdist sequence similarity when clustering within HLA-allele-positive subsets. Repertoires with fewer than 30,000 or more than 120,000 public chains, plus five repertoires with anomalous nucleotide sharing, were excluded from co-occurrence clustering. Drawn from immuneACCESS, this table holds only the in-frame rearrangements with V and J called that TCRdb kept. Clones are partly lost; checked studies trace under half to an unresolved V gene and leave the rest unexplained. V, J and clone size are those of that table, while D and trimming were read from the DNA. The sample table shows just under 250,000 clones, and about 80% are seen once. Around 5% of the sample lies in the top ten.

Recombination connected TRBV21-1 to TRBJ2-7; the listed D gene, TRBD1, was not tested against the DNA. TRBV21-1 is marked as a pseudogene. The sample comprised PBMCs. The sequence was collected from a woman aged 40-49 years in good health and CMV-seropositive. This receptor has the CDR3 CASSKPTGGLDPRYEQYF. The nucleotide sequence reads TGTGCCAGCAGCAAACCCACAGGGGGCCTCGACCCAAGATACGAGCAGTACTTC.